This T cell receptor beta chain emerged from a study of CD8+ T cells in alopecia areata. For the study at large: Treated patients were given oral tofacitinib, which was dosed at 5 to 10 mg twice daily.

It was cDNA, reverse transcribed from extracted RNA, that served as the sequencing template. The table came from immunoSEQ multiplex PCR; TCRdb's copy has only in-frame clones and leaves some out. The repertoire holds roughly 120,000 clones, with more than 30% as singletons. V lost 2 bases to trimming and J lost 6 bases, with 8 bases between them. The CDR3 consists of 13 residues. Germline loops: CDR1 MNHEY, CDR2 SVGAGI. This receptor was obtained from a human donor with alopecia areata. The chain is built from TRBV6-5 and TRBJ1-5, with no clear D. The material sequenced was CD4+ T cells sorted from blood. The CDR3 DNA is TGTGCCAGCAGTTACGGCCGGGGTCAGCCCCAGCATTTT. Residues: CASSYGRGQPQHF.